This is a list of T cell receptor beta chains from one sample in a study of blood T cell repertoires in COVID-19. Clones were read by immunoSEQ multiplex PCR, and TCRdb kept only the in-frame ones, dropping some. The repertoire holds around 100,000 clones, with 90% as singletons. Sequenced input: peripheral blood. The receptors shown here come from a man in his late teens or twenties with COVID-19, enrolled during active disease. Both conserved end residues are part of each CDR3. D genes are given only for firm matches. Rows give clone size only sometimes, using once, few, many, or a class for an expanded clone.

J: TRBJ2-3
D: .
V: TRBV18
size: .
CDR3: CASSPGRVGADTQYF
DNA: TGTGCCAGCTCACCCGGACGCGTCGGGGCAGATACGCAGTATTTT

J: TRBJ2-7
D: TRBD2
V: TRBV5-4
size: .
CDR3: CASSPFGTSGTYEQYF
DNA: TGTGCCAGCAGCCCATTCGGGACTAGCGGAACATACGAGCAGTACTTC

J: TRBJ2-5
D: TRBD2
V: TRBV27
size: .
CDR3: CASSPWVGLAGGKETQYF
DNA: TGTGCCAGCAGTCCTTGGGTGGGGCTAGCGGGAGGAAAAGAGACCCAGTACTTC

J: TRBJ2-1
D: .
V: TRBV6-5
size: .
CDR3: CASRTQGTGEQFF
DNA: TGTGCCAGCAGAACACAGGGAACGGGTGAGCAGTTCTTC

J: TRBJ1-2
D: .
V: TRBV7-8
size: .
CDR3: CASSLGGRSYGYTF
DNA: TGTGCCAGCAGCTTAGGTGGGAGGAGCTATGGCTACACCTTC

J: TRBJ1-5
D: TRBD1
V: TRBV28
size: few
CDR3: CASSYDRGFSNQPQHF
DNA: TGTGCCAGCAGTTATGACAGGGGGTTTAGCAATCAGCCCCAGCATTTT

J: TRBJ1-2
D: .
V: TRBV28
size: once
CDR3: CASSLRQGYGYTF
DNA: TGTGCCAGCAGTTTAAGGCAGGGGTATGGCTACACCTTC

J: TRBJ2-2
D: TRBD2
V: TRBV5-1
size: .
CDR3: CASGTAGLAATGELFF
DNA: TGCGCCAGCGGGACTGCGGGACTAGCGGCAACCGGGGAGCTGTTTTTT

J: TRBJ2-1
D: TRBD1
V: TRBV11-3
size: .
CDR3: CASSLGLQGAGEQFF
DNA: TGTGCCAGCAGCTTAGGCTTACAGGGGGCGGGTGAGCAGTTCTTC

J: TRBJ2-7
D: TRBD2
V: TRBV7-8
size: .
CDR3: CASSNGLAGPYEQYF
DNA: TGTGCCAGCAGCAACGGACTAGCGGGACCCTACGAGCAGTACTTC

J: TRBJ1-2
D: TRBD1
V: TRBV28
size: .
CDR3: CASSLWTGDNYGYTF
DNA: TGTGCCAGCAGTCTCTGGACAGGGGATAACTATGGCTACACCTTC

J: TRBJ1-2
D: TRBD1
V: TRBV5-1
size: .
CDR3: CASSWTGGGYTF
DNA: TGCGCCAGCAGCTGGACAGGGGGCGGCTACACCTTC

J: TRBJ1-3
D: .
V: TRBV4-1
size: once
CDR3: CASSPSLRVSGNTIYF
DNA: TGCGCCAGCAGCCCATCTCTGAGGGTCTCTGGAAACACCATATATTTT

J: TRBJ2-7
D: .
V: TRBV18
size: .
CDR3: CASSPKLGDPWEQYF
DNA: TGTGCCAGCTCACCAAAGCTTGGAGACCCTTGGGAGCAGTACTTC

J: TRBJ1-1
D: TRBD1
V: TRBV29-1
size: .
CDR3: CSVLPGQGRRFEAFF
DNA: TGCAGCGTCCTCCCGGGACAGGGACGCCGATTTGAAGCTTTCTTT

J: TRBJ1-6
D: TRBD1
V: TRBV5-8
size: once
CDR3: CASRHRPGQRNSPLHF
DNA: TGTGCCAGCAGACACCGGCCGGGACAGAGGAATTCACCCCTCCACTTT

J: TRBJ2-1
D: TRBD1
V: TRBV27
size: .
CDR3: CASSSSGTGVQNEQFF
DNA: TGTGCCAGCAGTTCTTCCGGGACAGGGGTACAGAATGAGCAGTTCTTC

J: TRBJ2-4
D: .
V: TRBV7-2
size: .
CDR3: CASSLVWGPAKNIQYF
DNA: TGTGCCAGCAGCTTAGTTTGGGGGCCAGCCAAAAACATTCAGTACTTC

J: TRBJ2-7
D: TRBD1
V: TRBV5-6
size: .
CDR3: CASSPGTGSREQYF
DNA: TGTGCCAGCAGCCCCGGGACAGGGAGTAGGGAGCAGTACTTC

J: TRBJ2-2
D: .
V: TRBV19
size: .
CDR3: CASSIRFDTGELFF
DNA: TGTGCCAGTAGTATACGGTTCGACACCGGGGAGCTGTTTTTT

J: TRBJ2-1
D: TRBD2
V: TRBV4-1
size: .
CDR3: CASSQLAGEQFF
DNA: TGCGCCAGCAGTCAACTAGCGGGAGAGCAGTTCTTC

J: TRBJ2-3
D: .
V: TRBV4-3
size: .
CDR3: CASSQDPGFADTQYF
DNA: TGCGCCAGCAGCCAAGATCCAGGGTTCGCAGATACGCAGTATTTT

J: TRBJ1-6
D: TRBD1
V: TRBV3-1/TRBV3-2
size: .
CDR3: CASSPLGQGKKRYNSPLHF
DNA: TGTGCCAGCAGCCCCCTGGGACAGGGAAAGAAACGCTATAATTCACCCCTCCACTTT

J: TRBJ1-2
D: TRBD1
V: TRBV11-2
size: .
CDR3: CASSEGQYYGYTF
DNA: TGTGCCAGCAGCGAGGGACAGTACTATGGCTACACCTTC